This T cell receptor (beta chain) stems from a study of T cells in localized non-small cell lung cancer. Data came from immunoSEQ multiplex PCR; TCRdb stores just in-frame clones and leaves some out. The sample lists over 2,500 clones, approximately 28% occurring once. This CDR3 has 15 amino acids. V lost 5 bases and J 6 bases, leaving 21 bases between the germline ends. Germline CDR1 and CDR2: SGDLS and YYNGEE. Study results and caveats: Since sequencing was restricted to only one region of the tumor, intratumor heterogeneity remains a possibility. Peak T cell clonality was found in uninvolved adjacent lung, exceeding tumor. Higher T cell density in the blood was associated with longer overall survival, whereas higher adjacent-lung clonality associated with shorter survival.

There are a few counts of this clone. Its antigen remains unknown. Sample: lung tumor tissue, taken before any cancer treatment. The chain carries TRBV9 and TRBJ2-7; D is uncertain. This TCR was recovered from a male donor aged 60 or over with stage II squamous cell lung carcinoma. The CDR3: CASSEGMDDHLEQYF. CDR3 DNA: TGTGCCAGCAGTGAAGGTATGGACGACCACCTCGAGCAGTACTTC.